This T cell receptor beta chain was retrieved from a study of CXCR3-negative and CXCR3-positive naive CD8 T cells. Study conclusions and caveats: Naive CXCR3-negative and CXCR3-positive cells had similar TRBV-TRBJ usage; memory differed. Diversity in memory CD8+ cells fell much lower than the comparably high levels seen in both naive subsets.

Regarding this clonotype: Its matching antigen is unknown.

This CDR3 has 13 amino acids. The germline V gene encodes CDR1 SQVTM and CDR2 ANQGSEA. 5' RACE with UMI labels generated the TRB cDNA libraries. TCRdb re-called the 5' RACE reads and catalogs CDR3 proteins one per entry, DNA excluded. The sample includes about 8,000 distinct CDR3 sequences. The TCR comes from a human donor in good health. Some clones in this sample may be carry-over from other donors' samples. V and J are TRBV29-1 and TRBJ2-7; TCRdb names TRBD1, which stays unverified in the absence of DNA. The source material was naive CXCR3- CD8+ T cells from blood. Specified subset: CD45RO-CCR7+CD27+CD95- naive CD8+ T cells lacking CXCR3 (TNR3-). The CDR3 loop is CSVETGAWYEQYF.